This TCR beta chain was retrieved from a study of T cell clones after liver transplantation. Clones were sequenced by immunoSEQ multiplex PCR, and TCRdb holds only the in-frame ones, with some missing. The profile shows some 120,000 clones, around nine tenths of them singletons. This clone has only one observation. CDR1 is SNHLY, CDR2 FYNNEI, per germline. The CDR3 extends over 15 amino acids. The ends lost 1 base at V and 7 bases at J; junction bases unmatched: 5. V is TRBV2 and J is TRBJ1-5; 9 nucleotides agree with TRBD1. The origin of this receptor is a human patient who received a liver transplant. Certain T cells may be donor cells from the graft. Material: CD4+ T cells from blood, obtained 12 months after liver transplant. The CDR3 protein is CASSEEDRGGQPQHF. The CDR3 region has the DNA TGTGCCAGCAGTGAAGAGGACAGGGGTGGGCAGCCCCAGCATTTT.